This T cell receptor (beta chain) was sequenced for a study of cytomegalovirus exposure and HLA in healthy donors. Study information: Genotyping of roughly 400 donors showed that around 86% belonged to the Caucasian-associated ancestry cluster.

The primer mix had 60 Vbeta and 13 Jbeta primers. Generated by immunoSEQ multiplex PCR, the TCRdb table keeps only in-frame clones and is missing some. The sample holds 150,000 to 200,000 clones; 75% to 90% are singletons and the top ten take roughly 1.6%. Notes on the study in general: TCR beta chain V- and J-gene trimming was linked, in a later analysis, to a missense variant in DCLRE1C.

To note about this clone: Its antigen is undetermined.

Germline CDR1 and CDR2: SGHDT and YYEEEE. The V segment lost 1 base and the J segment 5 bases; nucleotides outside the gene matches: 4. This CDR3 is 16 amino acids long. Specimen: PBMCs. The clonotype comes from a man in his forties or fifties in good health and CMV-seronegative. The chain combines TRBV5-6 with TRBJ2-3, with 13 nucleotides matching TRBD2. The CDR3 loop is CASSLLWTSGGDTQYF. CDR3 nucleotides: TGTGCCAGCAGCTTGCTGTGGACTAGCGGGGGAGATACGCAGTATTTT.